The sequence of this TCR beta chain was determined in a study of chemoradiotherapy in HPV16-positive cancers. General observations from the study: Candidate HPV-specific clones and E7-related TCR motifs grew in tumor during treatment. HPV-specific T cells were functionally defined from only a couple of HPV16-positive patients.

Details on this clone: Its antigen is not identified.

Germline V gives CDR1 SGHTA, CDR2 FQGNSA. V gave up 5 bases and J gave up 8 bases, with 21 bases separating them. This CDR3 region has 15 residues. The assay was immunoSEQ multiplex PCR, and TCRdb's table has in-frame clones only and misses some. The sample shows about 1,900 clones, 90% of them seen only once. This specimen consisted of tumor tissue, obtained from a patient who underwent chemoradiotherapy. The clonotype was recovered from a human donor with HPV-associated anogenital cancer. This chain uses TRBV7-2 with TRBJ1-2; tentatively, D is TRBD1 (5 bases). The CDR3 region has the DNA TGTGCCAGCAGCACAACTGGGGGTTTAACGGAAGGCTACACCTTC. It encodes CASSTTGGLTEGYTF.